The source of this T cell receptor beta chain is a study of blood T cell repertoires in COVID-19. Study information: Some COVID-19 samples were acute and others convalescent; all came from the United States, Italy and Spain. The analysed material was cDNA or gDNA that came from T cells, B-cell-depleted T cells, or PBMCs.

Germline V gene data show CDR1 as GTSNPN and CDR2 as SVGIG (reference sequence). V shed 5 bases and J shed 0 bases, with 8 bases lying between them. This CDR3 spans 13 amino acids. The authors' processing: Nucleated cell number was recorded as an estimate derived from reference gene primer amplification. Using immunoSEQ multiplex PCR, the repertoire was profiled, and TCRdb retains in-frame clones only, with some absent. That table supplies the V and J calls and clone size; D and trimming were determined from the DNA. Of about 38,000 clones listed, 80% to 90% are singletons. The chain has TRBV30 and TRBJ1-3; no reliable D call. This receptor was obtained from a human donor in a cohort sampled during active COVID-19. The source material was peripheral blood. DNA for the CDR3: TGTGCCTGGGACGGACTCTCTGGAAACACCATATATTTT. This gives the protein CAWDGLSGNTIYF. Looking up the rest from reference TRBV30 and TRBJ1-3 gives the full variable domain: SQTIHQWPATLVQPVGSPLSLECTVEGTSNPNLYWYRQAAGRGLQLLFYSVGIGQISSEVPQNLSASRPQDRQFILSSKKLLLSDSGFYLCAWDGLSGNTIYFGEGSWLTVV.